This is a list of T cell receptor beta chains from one sample in a study of regulatory T cells in long-lasting Graves disease. TCRdb reprocessed the multiplex PCR reads with MiXCR, giving one entry per CDR3 protein. The table has under 450,000 distinct CDR3 sequences, 20% to 30% seen once. Material: peripheral blood mononuclear cells (PBMCs), obtained when the disease was refractory, from a patient treated with antithyroid drugs. These receptors were taken from a female donor with Graves disease. Each CDR3 is given with its conserved first and last residue. Size is stated for part of the rows, as once, few or many counts, or as a class when the clone is expanded.

TRBJ2-2 NA TRBV10-3 CAISESTGVTGELFF
TRBJ1-1 NA TRBV10-3 CAIRGTGGTEAFF
TRBJ1-2 many TRBV24-1 CATSDSSTGPYREGYTF
TRBJ2-7 NA TRBV6-2/TRBV6-3 CASSQDRNIPYEQYF
TRBJ1-5 NA TRBV10-1 CASSEPRNGLGLNQPQHF
TRBJ1-1 NA TRBV4-1 CASSHPRRTEAFF
TRBJ2-2 many TRBV12-3/TRBV12-4 CASPLGTGGSGELFF
TRBJ2-5 many TRBV15 CATSRDRSETQYF
TRBJ2-7 NA TRBV4-3 CASSQDLAGGGEQYF
TRBJ2-7 many TRBV20-1 CSARGDWRSKSSYEQYF